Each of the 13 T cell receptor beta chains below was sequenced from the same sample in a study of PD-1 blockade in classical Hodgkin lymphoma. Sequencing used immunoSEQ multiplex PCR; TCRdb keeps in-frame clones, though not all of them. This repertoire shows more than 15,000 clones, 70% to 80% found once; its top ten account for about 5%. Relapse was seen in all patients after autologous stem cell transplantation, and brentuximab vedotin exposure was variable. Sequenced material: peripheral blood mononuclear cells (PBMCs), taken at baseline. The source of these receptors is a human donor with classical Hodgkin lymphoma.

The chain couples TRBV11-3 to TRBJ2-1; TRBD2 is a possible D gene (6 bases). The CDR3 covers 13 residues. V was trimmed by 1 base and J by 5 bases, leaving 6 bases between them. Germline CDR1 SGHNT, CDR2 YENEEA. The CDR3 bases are TGTGCCAGCAGCTTAGCGGGGGACAATGAGCAGTTCTTC. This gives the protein CASSLAGDNEQFF. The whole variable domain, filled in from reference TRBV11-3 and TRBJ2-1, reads EAGVVQSPRYKIIEKKQPVAFWCNPISGHNTLYWYLQNLGQGPELLIRYENEEAVDDSQLPKDRFSAERLKGVDSTLKIQPAELGDSAVYLCASSLAGDNEQFFGPGTRLTVL.

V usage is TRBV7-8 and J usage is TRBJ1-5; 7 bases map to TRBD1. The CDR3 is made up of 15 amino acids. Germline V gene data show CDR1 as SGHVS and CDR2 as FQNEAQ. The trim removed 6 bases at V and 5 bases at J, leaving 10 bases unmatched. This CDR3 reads CASSQIDRVYQPQHF. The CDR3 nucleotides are TGTGCCAGCAGTCAAATCGACAGGGTCTATCAGCCCCAGCATTTT.

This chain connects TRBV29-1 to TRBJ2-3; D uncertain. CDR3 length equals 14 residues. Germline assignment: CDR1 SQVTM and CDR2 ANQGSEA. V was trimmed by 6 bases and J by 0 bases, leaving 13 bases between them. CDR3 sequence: CSVGAGFSTDTQYF. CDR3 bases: TGCAGCGTCGGAGCCGGTTTCAGCACAGATACGCAGTATTTT.

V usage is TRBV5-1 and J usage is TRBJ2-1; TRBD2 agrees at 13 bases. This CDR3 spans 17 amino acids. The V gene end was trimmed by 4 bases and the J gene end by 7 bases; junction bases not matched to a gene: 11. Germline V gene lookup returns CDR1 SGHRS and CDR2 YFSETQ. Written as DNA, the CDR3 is TGCGCCAGCAGCCGTTACGCGCGACTAGCGGGGGGTAATGAGCAGTTCTTC. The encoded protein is CASSRYARLAGGNEQFF. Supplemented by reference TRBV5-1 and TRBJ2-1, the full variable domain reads KAGVTQTPRYLIKTRGQQVTLSCSPISGHRSVSWYQQTPGQGLQFLFEYFSETQRNKGNFPGRFSGRQFSNSRSEMNVSTLELGDSALYLCASSRYARLAGGNEQFFGPGTRLTVL.

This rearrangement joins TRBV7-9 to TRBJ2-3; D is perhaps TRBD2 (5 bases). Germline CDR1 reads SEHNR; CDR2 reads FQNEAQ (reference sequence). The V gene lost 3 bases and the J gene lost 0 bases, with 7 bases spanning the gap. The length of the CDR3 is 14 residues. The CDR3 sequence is CASSFSGSTDTQYF. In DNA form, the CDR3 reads TGTGCCAGCAGCTTCAGCGGAAGCACAGATACGCAGTATTTT. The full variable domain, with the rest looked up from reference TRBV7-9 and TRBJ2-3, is DTGVSQNPRHKITKRGQNVTFRCDPISEHNRLYWYRQTLGQGPEFLTYFQNEAQLEKSRLLSDRFSAERPKGSFSTLEIQRTEQGDSAMYLCASSFSGSTDTQYFGPGTRLTVL.

The CDR3 coding sequence is TGCGCCAGCAGCGCAGGGAGGAACGAGCAGTACTTC. Translating it yields CASSAGRNEQYF. The rearrangement links TRBV4-3 to TRBJ2-7; TRBD2 might be the D (6 bases). V lost 5 bases to trimming and J lost 5 bases, with 10 bases between them. The CDR3 has 12 amino acids. CDR1 and CDR2 from the germline V gene are LGHNA and YSLEER.

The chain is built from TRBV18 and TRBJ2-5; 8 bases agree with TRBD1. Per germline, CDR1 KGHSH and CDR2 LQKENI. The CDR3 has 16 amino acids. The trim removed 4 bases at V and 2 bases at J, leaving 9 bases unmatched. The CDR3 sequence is CASSRRTGKGQETQYF. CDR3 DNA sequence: TGTGCCAGCTCACGACGGACAGGGAAAGGGCAAGAGACCCAGTACTTC.

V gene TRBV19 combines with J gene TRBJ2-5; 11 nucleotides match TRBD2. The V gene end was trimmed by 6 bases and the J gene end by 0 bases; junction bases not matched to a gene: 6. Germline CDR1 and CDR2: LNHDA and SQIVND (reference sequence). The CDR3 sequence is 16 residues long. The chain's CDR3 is CASSLTSGAYQETQYF. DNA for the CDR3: TGTGCCAGTAGCTTGACTAGCGGGGCGTACCAAGAGACCCAGTACTTC. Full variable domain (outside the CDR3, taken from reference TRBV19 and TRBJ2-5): DGGITQSPKYLFRKEGQNVTLSCEQNLNHDAMYWYRQDPGQGLRLIYYSQIVNDFQKGDIAEGYSVSREKKESFPLTVTSAQKNPTAFYLCASSLTSGAYQETQYFGPGTRLLVL.

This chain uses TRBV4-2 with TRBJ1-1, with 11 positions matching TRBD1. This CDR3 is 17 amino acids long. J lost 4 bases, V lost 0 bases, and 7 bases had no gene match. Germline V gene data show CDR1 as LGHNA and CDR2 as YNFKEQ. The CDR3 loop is CASSQDTPGTGGTEAFF. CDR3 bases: TGTGCCAGCAGCCAAGATACGCCGGGGACAGGGGGCACTGAAGCTTTCTTT.

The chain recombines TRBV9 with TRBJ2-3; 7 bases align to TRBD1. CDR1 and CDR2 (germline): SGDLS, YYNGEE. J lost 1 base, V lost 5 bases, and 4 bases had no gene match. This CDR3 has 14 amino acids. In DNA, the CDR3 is TGTGCCAGCAGAGGGACAGCCCGCACAGATACGCAGTATTTT. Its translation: CASRGTARTDTQYF.

CDR3 loop: CASSLGPRDGPYEQYF. The DNA for the CDR3 is TGCGCCAGCAGCTTGGGTCCCCGGGACGGACCCTACGAGCAGTACTTC. This chain joins TRBV5-1 and TRBJ2-7, with D possibly being TRBD1 or TRBD2 (5 bases each). This CDR3 contains 16 residues. V lost 0 bases to trimming and J lost 2 bases, with 15 bases between them. CDR1 SGHRS and CDR2 YFSETQ come from the germline V gene.

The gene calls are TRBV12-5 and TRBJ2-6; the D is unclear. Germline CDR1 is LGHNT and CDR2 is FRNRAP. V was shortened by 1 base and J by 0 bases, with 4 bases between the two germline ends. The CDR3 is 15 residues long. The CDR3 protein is CASGLGVSGANVLTF. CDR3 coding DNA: TGTGCTAGTGGTTTGGGAGTCTCTGGGGCCAACGTCCTGACTTTC.

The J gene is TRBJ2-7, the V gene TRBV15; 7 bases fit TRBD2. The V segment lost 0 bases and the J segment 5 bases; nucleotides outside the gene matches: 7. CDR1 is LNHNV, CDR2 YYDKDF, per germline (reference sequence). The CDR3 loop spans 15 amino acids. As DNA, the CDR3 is TGTGCCACCAGCAGAGAGGGGGGAGGGCAAAACGAGCAGTACTTC. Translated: CATSREGGGQNEQYF.